The subject of this entry is one TCR beta chain. How the authors handled the data: The assay estimated nucleated cells by amplifying reference gene primers. The method was immunoSEQ multiplex PCR; TCRdb's version includes in-frame clones alone and lacks a portion of them. V and J calls and clone size are those listed in that table; D and trimming were worked out from the DNA. The top ten clones hold over 0.75% of a sample with 200,000 to 250,000 clones, about 90% of them seen once. The data belong to a study of blood T cell repertoires in COVID-19. The wider study: Samples representing acute and convalescent COVID-19 were sourced from the United States, Italy and Spain. In each case, the material was cDNA or gDNA derived from T cells, B-cell-depleted T cells, or PBMCs.

The germline V gene encodes CDR1 SGHRS and CDR2 YFSETQ. This CDR3 comprises 15 residues. Trimming removed 3 bases from V and 2 bases from J; junction bases left unmatched: 6. The specimen sequenced was PBMCs or T cells enriched from blood (not recorded which). The TCR comes from a man between 45 and 60 years old who had been exposed to COVID-19. V and J are TRBV5-1 and TRBJ1-1; TRBD1 matches at 8 bases. CDR3 loop: CASSSDGQGNTEAFF. As DNA, the CDR3 is TGCGCCAGCAGCTCGGACGGACAGGGTAACACTGAAGCTTTCTTT.